This T cell receptor beta chain stems from a study of T cells in women clearing cervical HPV infection. Study information: For cases, blood was sampled a median about 150 days after lesion detection, interquartile range roughly 80 to 200 days.

The table came from immunoSEQ multiplex PCR; TCRdb's copy has only in-frame clones and leaves some out. The sample spans approximately 9,200 clones; the ten largest clones claim approximately 8.3%. In regard to this clone: The read falls 3 residues short of the CDR3 end, and the missing part is taken from the germline J gene.

All participants had a single incident cervical HPV16 infection, and prevalent HPV16 infections were excluded. CDR1 SGHTA and CDR2 FQGNSA come from the germline V gene. The CDR3 extends over 11 amino acids. With 6 bases removed from V and 7 bases from J, the gap between germline ends came to 7 bases. The V and J genes are TRBV7-2 and TRBJ2-1; possibly TRBD1 for D (6 bases). This receptor was identified in a woman between 18 and 69 years old with a cervical HPV16 infection that either progressed to CIN3+ or cleared (not recorded which). Material for sequencing was blood buffy coat. The CDR3 DNA, read in part, is TGTGCCAGCAGACAGGGAAATGAG. As protein: CASRQGNE. The whole CDR3 sequence is CASRQGNEQFF.